The 13 T cell receptor beta chains presented below share a single source sample, sequenced in a study of cytomegalovirus exposure and HLA in healthy donors (dated by TCRdb to the late 2010s). The library was obtained by the immunoSEQ multiplex PCR assay. For the multiplex PCR, a mixture combining 60 forward primers for TCR Vbeta segments and 13 reverse primers for TCR Jbeta segments was used. This immuneACCESS table, as held by TCRdb, lists in-frame sequences with V and J called but not all clones. Of the missing ones, under half trace to an unresolved V gene in checked studies; the others have no known cause. The sample table records about 120,000 clones; approximately 80% of these occur just once. 11% of the sample is taken by the ten largest. The sample comprised PBMCs. These receptors all come from a man aged 40-50 years in good health and CMV-seropositive.

This clone was recorded at least ten times. The chain has TRBV2 and TRBJ2-7; 11 bases are shared with TRBD1. The junction had 9 bases not matched to a gene; V was cut back by 5 bases and J by 6 bases. Germline CDR1 and CDR2: SNHLY and FYNNEI. The CDR3 covers 15 residues. The chain's CDR3 is CASSHGTGGIGEQYF. CDR3 DNA: TGTGCCAGCAGTCATGGGACAGGGGGAATCGGCGAGCAGTACTTC.

The chain has TRBV4-1 and TRBJ2-7; D remains ambiguous. The CDR3 totals 16 residues. V gave up 1 base and J gave up 6 bases, with 19 bases separating them. CDR1 is MGHRA, CDR2 YSYEKL, per germline. This CDR3 reads CASSQVDLVSYGEQYF. DNA of the CDR3: TGCGCCAGCAGCCAAGTAGATTTGGTTTCCTATGGCGAGCAGTACTTC.

Only one count was recorded for this clone. This chain connects TRBV27 to TRBJ1-5; no definite D call. V shed 4 bases and J shed 0 bases, with 10 bases lying between them. CDR1 and CDR2 (germline): MNHEY, SMNVEV (reference sequence). CDR3 length equals 15 residues. The CDR3 DNA follows: TGTGCCAGCAGTTCCCGGGATTATAGCAATCAGCCCCAGCATTTT. Its protein is CASSSRDYSNQPQHF.

The chain uses TRBV7-9 and TRBJ1-1, with 9 bases aligning to TRBD1. CDR3 length: 15 amino acids. V trimming: 5 bases; J trimming: 5 bases; junction bases outside the gene matches: 9. Germline CDR1 and CDR2: SEHNR and FQNEAQ (reference sequence). CDR3 DNA sequence: TGTGCCAGCAGCATAGAGACAGGGGGAAATACTGAAGCTTTCTTT. Its protein is CASSIETGGNTEAFF.

The chain recombines TRBV7-9 with TRBJ2-5; D is ambiguous. This CDR3 spans 14 amino acids. CDR1 and CDR2 from the germline V gene are SEHNR and FQNEAQ (reference sequence). V lost 1 base, J lost 0 bases, and 6 bases lay in between. CDR3 DNA: TGTGCCAGCAGCTTAGTTCAGTACCAAGAGACCCAGTACTTC. Translation: CASSLVQYQETQYF.

The chain couples TRBV19 to TRBJ1-2; maybe TRBD1 (6 bases). CDR1 and CDR2 (germline): LNHDA, SQIVND (reference sequence). The CDR3 totals 13 residues. The V end was cut by 5 bases, the J end by 3 bases, with 10 bases between. CDR3: CASSRRTDYGYTF. The CDR3 nucleotides read TGTGCCAGTAGTCGTAGGACAGACTATGGCTACACCTTC.

The chain joins TRBV5-6 to TRBJ1-6, with D unresolved. Per the germline V gene, CDR1 is SGHDT and CDR2 is YYEEEE. Trimming stripped 2 bases from V and 5 bases from J, with 14 bases between. The CDR3 sequence is 16 residues long. CDR3 protein: CASSFGGPGHNSPLHF. CDR3 bases: TGTGCCAGCAGCTTTGGCGGCCCTGGCCATAATTCACCCCTCCACTTT.

The rearrangement uses TRBV9 and TRBJ2-5, with D perhaps TRBD2 (5 bases). Trimming shortened V by 3 bases and J by 4 bases, and 13 bases separated the two germline ends. The CDR3 runs to 14 residues. CDR1 SGDLS and CDR2 YYNGEE come from the germline V gene. The CDR3 nucleotides are TGTGCCAGCAGCGCTCCCGGACTGGGAGAGACCCAGTACTTC. Translated, it gives CASSAPGLGETQYF. Full variable domain (outside the CDR3, taken from reference TRBV9 and TRBJ2-5): DSGVTQTPKHLITATGQRVTLRCSPRSGDLSVYWYQQSLDQGLQFLIQYYNGEERAKGNILERFSAQQFPDLHSELNLSSLELGDSALYFCASSAPGLGETQYFGPGTRLLVL.

V is TRBV4-3 and J is TRBJ1-1; unclear D gene. This CDR3 contains 15 residues. V was clipped by 2 bases and J by 0 bases, with 10 bases between them. Germline V CDR1 and CDR2: LGHNA, YSLEER. The CDR3 coding sequence is TGCGCCAGCAGCCAACAGCAAGACATGAACACTGAAGCTTTCTTT. Translated: CASSQQQDMNTEAFF.

The sample holds one count of this clone. V is TRBV28 and J is TRBJ1-5; 8 nucleotides align to TRBD1. The length of the CDR3 is 14 residues. CDR1 MDHEN and CDR2 SYDVKM come from the germline V gene. The ends lost 5 bases at V and 5 bases at J; junction bases unmatched: 5. CDR3 amino acids: CASSPGQGHQPQHF. CDR3 DNA: TGTGCCAGCAGTCCAGGACAGGGCCATCAGCCCCAGCATTTT.

The J gene is TRBJ2-4, the V gene TRBV7-2, with D possibly being TRBD1 (6 bases). The V end lost 0 bases, the J end lost 1 base, and 10 bases lay between the germline ends. Germline assignment: CDR1 SGHTA and CDR2 FQGNSA. This CDR3 comprises 16 residues. CDR3 coding DNA: TGTGCCAGCAGCTTAGCTGGGGGCGTCGCCAAAAACATTCAGTACTTC. Translating gives CASSLAGGVAKNIQYF.

A few counts support this clone. This chain links TRBV6-4 with TRBJ2-5; 14 nucleotides align to TRBD2. This CDR3 region has 16 residues. Germline V gene data show CDR1 as MRHNA and CDR2 as SNTAGT. V trimming: 0 bases; J trimming: 5 bases; junction bases outside the gene matches: 2. The CDR3 loop is CASSDSTSGGAETQYF. The DNA for the CDR3 is TGTGCCAGCAGTGACTCGACTAGCGGGGGGGCCGAGACCCAGTACTTC.

The J gene is TRBJ1-4, the V gene TRBV14; 8 bases align to TRBD1. This CDR3 region has 17 residues. Germline V lookup: CDR1 SGHDN, CDR2 FVKESK. V shed 0 bases, J shed 7 bases, and the junction held 10 bases outside the gene matches. As DNA, the CDR3 is TGTGCCAGCAGCCAAGATCCCAGACAGGGGTGGAGTGAAAAACTGTTTTTT. It codes for CASSQDPRQGWSEKLFF. Together with reference TRBV14 and TRBJ1-4, the CDR3 gives the full variable domain: EAGVTQFPSHSVIEKGQTVTLRCDPISGHDNLYWYRRVMGKEIKFLLHFVKESKQDESGMPNNRFLAERTGGTYSTLKVQPAELEDSGVYFCASSQDPRQGWSEKLFFGSGTQLSVL.